Sequencing of this TCR beta chain was carried out in a study of healthy donors' naive CD4 and CD8 T cells. Study-wide context: All functional IMGT TCR alpha variants were covered by new primers.

The CDR3 contains 14 residues. V was pared by 7 bases and J by 2 bases, with 15 bases between. The V gene's germline CDR1 is MNHEY and CDR2 SVGAGI. Study-level results: CDR3 charge plus V and J genes appeared to account for around an eighth of CD4/CD8 variance. Negatively charged CDR3s marked CD8+ lineage; positively charged CDR3s marked CD4+ lineage. Naive CD4+ and CD8+ cells reportedly differed in usage of most V and J genes.

Each TCR library used 500 ng of total RNA and a linear amplification protocol. TCRdb re-called the reads through MiXCR, storing one row per CDR3 protein. The sample shows about 180,000 distinct CDR3 sequences, over 60% of them seen only once. On this clonotype itself: Its antigen is still unknown.

Sequencing used naive CD4+ and CD8+ T cells sorted from blood, pooled from several donors. This sequence joins TRBV6-5 and TRBJ2-7; D is ambiguous. This receptor was taken from a pool of human donors in good health; the sample pools cells from several healthy donors. The CDR3 DNA sequence: TGTGCCAGCACCCAGGCAGACGGTCCCTACGAGCAGTACTTC. Translating it yields CASTQADGPYEQYF.